This T cell receptor beta chain was identified in a study of OX40 agonist ivuxolimab in advanced cancers. Study conclusions and caveats: At 0.1 to 3.0 mg/kg, CD4+ and CD8+ blood T cells expanded clonally by week 6.

Sequenced by immunoSEQ multiplex PCR; TCRdb stores in-frame clones only, minus some. The sample contains over 15,000 clones, 65% to 85% of which appear only once. Germline V CDR1 and CDR2: MGHRA, YSYEKL. The CDR3 contains 16 residues. The trim removed 0 bases at V and 5 bases at J, leaving 5 bases unmatched. Concerning this clone itself: Its antigen is unknown.

This receptor was identified in an adult with an advanced solid tumor such as melanoma, head and neck, liver or kidney cancer. The sequencing here drew on CD4+ or CD8+ T cells sorted from blood, taken in a trial of the OX40 agonist ivuxolimab. This chain uses TRBV4-1 with TRBJ2-3; 10 bases agree with TRBD2. This CDR3 is CASSQDRSSGGDTQYF. As DNA, the CDR3 is TGCGCCAGCAGCCAAGATCGGTCTAGCGGGGGAGATACGCAGTATTTT.